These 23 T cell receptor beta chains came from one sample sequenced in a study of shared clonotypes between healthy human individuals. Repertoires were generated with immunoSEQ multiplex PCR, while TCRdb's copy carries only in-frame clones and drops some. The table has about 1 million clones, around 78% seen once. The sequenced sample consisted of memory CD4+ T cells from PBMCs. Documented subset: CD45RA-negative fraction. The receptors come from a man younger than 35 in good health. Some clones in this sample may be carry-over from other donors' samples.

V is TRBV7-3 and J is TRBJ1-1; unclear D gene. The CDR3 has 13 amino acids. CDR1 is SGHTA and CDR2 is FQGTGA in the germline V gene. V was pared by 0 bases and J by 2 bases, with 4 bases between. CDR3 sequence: CASSLTFNTEAFF. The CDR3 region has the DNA TGTGCCAGCAGCTTAACGTTTAACACTGAAGCTTTCTTT.

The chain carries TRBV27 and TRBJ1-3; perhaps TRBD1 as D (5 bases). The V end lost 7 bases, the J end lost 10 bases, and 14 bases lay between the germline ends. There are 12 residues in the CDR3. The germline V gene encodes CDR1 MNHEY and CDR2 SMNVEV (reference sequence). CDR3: CASNYQGRTIYF. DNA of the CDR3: TGTGCCAGCAACTATCAGGGTAGGACCATATATTTT.

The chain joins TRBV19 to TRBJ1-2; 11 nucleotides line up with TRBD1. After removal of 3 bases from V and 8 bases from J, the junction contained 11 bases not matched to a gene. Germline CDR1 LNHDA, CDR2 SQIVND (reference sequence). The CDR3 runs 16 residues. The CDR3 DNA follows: TGTGCCAGTAGTATGACCGGGACAGGGGGACGAGGCGGCTACACCTTC. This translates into CASSMTGTGGRGGYTF.

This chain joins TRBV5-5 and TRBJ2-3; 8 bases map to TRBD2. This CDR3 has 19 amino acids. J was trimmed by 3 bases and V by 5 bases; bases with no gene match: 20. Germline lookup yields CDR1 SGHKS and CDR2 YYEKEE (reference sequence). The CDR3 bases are TGTGCCAGCAGATGGATTGGGACTAGTGGGGACCGAGAGACAGATACGCAGTATTTT. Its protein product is CASRWIGTSGDRETDTQYF.

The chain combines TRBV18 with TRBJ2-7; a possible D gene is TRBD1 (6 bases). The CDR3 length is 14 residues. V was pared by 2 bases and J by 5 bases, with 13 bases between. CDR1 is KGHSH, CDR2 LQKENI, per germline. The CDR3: CASSPTQGINEQYF. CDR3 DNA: TGTGCCAGCTCACCAACACAGGGTATCAACGAGCAGTACTTC. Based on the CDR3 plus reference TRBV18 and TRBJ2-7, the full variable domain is NAGVMQNPRHLVRRRGQEARLRCSPMKGHSHVYWYRQLPEEGLKFMVYLQKENIIDESGMPKERFSAEFPKEGPSILRIQQVVRGDSAAYFCASSPTQGINEQYFGPGTRLTVT.

CDR3 sequence reads: CASRPSPETSGRFHTGELFF. CDR3 coding DNA: TGTGCCAGCAGACCCTCGCCCGAGACTAGCGGGAGGTTCCACACCGGGGAGCTGTTTTTT. This rearrangement joins TRBV5-4 to TRBJ2-2; 13 nucleotides line up with TRBD2. V shed 5 bases and J 3 bases; nucleotides not matched to a gene: 16. The germline CDR1 and CDR2 sequences are SGHNT and YYREEE (reference sequence). The length of the CDR3 is 20 residues.

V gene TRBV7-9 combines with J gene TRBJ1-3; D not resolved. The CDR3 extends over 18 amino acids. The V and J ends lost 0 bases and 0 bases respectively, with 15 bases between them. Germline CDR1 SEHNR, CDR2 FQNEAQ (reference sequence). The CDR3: CASSLASGQAISGNTIYF. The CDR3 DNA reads TGTGCCAGCAGCTTAGCATCGGGTCAGGCCATCTCTGGAAACACCATATATTTT.

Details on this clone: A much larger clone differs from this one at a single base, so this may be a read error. For the CDR3, the DNA is TGTGCCAGCAGTGGACAGAGCTACGAGCAGTACTTC. Encoded protein: CASSGQSYEQYF. This rearrangement joins TRBV7-6 to TRBJ2-7; D is perhaps TRBD1 (6 bases). CDR1 is SGHVS, CDR2 FNYEAQ, per germline. The CDR3 runs to 12 residues. V shed 6 bases and J shed 3 bases, with 9 bases lying between them.

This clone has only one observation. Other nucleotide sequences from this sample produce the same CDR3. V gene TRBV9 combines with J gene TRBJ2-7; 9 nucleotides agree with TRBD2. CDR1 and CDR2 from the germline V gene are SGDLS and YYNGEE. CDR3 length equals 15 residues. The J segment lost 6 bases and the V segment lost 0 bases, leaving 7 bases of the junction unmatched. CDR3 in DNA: TGTGCCAGCAGCGTAGTGGCGGGAGGGCCTTCCGAGCAGTACTTC. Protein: CASSVVAGGPSEQYF.

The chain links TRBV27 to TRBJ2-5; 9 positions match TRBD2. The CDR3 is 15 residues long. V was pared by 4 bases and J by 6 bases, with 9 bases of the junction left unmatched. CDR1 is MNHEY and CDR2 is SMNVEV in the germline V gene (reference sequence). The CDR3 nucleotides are TGTGCCAGCAGTTCCCCTGCGCGGGAGGGGAAGACCCAGTACTTC. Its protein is CASSSPAREGKTQYF.

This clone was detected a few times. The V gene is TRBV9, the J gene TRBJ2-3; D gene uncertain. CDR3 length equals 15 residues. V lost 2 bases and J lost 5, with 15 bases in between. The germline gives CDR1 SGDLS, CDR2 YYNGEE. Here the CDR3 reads CASSVGATRLDTQYF. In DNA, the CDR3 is TGTGCCAGCAGCGTTGGCGCGACGAGATTAGATACGCAGTATTTT. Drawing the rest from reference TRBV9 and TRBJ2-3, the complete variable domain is DSGVTQTPKHLITATGQRVTLRCSPRSGDLSVYWYQQSLDQGLQFLIQYYNGEERAKGNILERFSAQQFPDLHSELNLSSLELGDSALYFCASSVGATRLDTQYFGPGTRLTVL.

As DNA, the CDR3 is TGTGCCAGCAGCCATGCGGGGGACTACAATGAGCAGTTCTTC. The encoded protein is CASSHAGDYNEQFF. V gene TRBV4-2 combines with J gene TRBJ2-1, with TRBD2 matching 7 bases. The J segment lost 3 bases and the V segment lost 3 bases, leaving 2 bases of the junction unmatched. The germline gives CDR1 LGHNA, CDR2 YNFKEQ. The CDR3 has 14 amino acids.

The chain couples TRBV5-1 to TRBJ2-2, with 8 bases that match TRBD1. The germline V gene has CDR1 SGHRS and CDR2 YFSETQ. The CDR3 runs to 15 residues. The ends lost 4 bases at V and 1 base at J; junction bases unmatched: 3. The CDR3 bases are TGCGCCAGCAGCACCGGACAGGGGAACACCGGGGAGCTGTTTTTT. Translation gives CASSTGQGNTGELFF.

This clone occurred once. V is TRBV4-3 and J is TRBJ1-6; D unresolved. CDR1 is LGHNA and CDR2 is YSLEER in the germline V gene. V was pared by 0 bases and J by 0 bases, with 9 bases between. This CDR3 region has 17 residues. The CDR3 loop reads CASSQDPDSSYNSPLHF. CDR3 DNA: TGCGCCAGCAGCCAAGATCCGGATAGCTCCTATAATTCACCCCTCCACTTT.

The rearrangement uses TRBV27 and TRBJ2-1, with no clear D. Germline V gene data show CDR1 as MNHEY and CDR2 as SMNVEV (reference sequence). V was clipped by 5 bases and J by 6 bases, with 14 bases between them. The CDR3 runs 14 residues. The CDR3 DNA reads TGTGCCAGCAGTAGGTCGGTACCTCGCAATGAGCAGTTCTTC. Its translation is CASSRSVPRNEQFF.

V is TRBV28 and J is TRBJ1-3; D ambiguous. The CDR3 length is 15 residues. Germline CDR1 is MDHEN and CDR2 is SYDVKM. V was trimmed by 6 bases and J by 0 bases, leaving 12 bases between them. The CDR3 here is CASRMTPNSGNTIYF. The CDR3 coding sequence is TGTGCCAGCAGAATGACACCAAACTCTGGAAACACCATATATTTT.

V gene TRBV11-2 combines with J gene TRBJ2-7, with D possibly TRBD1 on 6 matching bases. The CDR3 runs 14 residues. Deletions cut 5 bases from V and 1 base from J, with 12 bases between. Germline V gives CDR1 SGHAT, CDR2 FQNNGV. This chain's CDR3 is CASSPLTGSYEQYF. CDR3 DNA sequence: TGTGCCAGCAGCCCATTGACAGGTTCCTACGAGCAGTACTTC.

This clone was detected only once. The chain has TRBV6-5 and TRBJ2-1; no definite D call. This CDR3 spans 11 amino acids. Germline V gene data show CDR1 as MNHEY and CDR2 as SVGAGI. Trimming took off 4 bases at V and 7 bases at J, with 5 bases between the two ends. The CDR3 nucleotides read TGTGCCAGCAGTTTTCTAAATGAGCAGTTCTTC. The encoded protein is CASSFLNEQFF.

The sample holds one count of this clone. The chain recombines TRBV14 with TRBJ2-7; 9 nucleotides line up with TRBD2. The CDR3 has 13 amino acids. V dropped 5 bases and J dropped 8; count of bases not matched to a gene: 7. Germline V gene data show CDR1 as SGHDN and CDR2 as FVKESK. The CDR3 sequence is CASSAGSGRQQYF. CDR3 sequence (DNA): TGTGCCAGCAGCGCCGGTAGCGGGAGACAGCAGTACTTC.

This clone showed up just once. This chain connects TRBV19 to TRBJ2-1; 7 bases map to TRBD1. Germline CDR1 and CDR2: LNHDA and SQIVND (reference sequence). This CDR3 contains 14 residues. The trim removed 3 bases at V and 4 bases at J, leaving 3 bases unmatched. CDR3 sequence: CASSIGTVYNEQFF. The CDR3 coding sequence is TGTGCCAGTAGTATTGGGACAGTTTACAATGAGCAGTTCTTC.

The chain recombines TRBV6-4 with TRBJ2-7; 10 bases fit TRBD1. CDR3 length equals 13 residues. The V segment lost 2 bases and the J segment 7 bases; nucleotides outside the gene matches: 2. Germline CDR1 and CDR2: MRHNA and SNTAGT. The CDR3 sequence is CASSDGQGGEQYF. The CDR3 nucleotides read TGTGCCAGCAGTGACGGACAGGGGGGGGAGCAGTACTTC.

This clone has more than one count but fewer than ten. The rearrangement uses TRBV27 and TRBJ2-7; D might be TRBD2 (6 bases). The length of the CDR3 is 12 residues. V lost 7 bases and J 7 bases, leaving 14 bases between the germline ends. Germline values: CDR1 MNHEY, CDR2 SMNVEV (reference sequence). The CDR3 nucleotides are TGTGCCAGCACCACTGGGGGGTTAGAGCAGTACTTC. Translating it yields CASTTGGLEQYF.

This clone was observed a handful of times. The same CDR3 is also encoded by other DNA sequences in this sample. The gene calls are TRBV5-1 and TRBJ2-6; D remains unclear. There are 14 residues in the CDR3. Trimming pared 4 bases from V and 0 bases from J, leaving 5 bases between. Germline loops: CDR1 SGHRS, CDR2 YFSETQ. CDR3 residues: CASSPGSGANVLTF. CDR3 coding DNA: TGCGCCAGCAGCCCAGGCTCTGGGGCCAACGTCCTGACTTTC. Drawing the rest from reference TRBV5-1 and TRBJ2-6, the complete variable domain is KAGVTQTPRYLIKTRGQQVTLSCSPISGHRSVSWYQQTPGQGLQFLFEYFSETQRNKGNFPGRFSGRQFSNSRSEMNVSTLELGDSALYLCASSPGSGANVLTFGAGSRLTVL.